Listed below are T cell receptor beta chains from one sample, sequenced in a study of T cell responses to AZD1222 COVID-19 vaccine. TCRdb's copy holds only in-frame clones and misses some; the assay was immunoSEQ multiplex PCR. The sample holds about 130,000 clones; approximately 90% are singletons and the top ten take 1.4% to 1.5%. The sequencing used peripheral blood, collected on day 0 of AZD1222 vaccination. All receptors derive from an adult in good health. CDR3s include the opening cysteine and the closing phenylalanine or tryptophan. D genes are given only for firm matches. The listing skips clone size in some rows; elsewhere it reads once, few, many or a size class.

J gene	clone size	V gene	D gene	CDR3 DNA	CDR3 protein
TRBJ2-1	.	TRBV7-3	TRBD1	TGTGCCAGCAGGAAGGGGGCGAGGGACAATGAGCAGTTCTTC	CASRKGARDNEQFF
TRBJ2-5	.	TRBV2	TRBD2	TGTGCCAGCAGTGTACGGGCTAGCGGGGAGACCCAGTACTTC	CASSVRASGETQYF
TRBJ2-3	.	TRBV29-1	.	TGCAGCGTTGGGCCCCTCAGGGCAGATACGCAGTATTTT	CSVGPLRADTQYF
TRBJ1-4	.	TRBV7-8	.	TGTGCCAGCAGCTTAGCGCGTTTCAGAGACTCAACTAATGAAAAACTGTTTTTT	CASSLARFRDSTNEKLFF
TRBJ2-7	.	TRBV5-6	TRBD1	TGTGCCAGCAGCTTGGGCAGGGGGCTCTACGAGCAGTACTTC	CASSLGRGLYEQYF
TRBJ1-6	.	TRBV7-7	TRBD1	TGTGCCAGCAGCTTATGGGGACGGGACAGGGCGATCTCACCCCTCCACTTT	CASSLWGRDRAISPLHF
TRBJ1-1	once	TRBV12-5	.	TGTGCTAGTGGTTTTGCGGGAAGGGCTGAAGCTTTCTTT	CASGFAGRAEAFF
TRBJ1-1	.	TRBV28	.	TGTGCCAGCAGTTTATTCCGGCTTGGGAACACTGAAGCTTTCTTT	CASSLFRLGNTEAFF
TRBJ2-7	.	TRBV27	TRBD2	TGTGCCAGCCAACTGACTAGCGGGGCTTACGAGCAGTACTTC	CASQLTSGAYEQYF
TRBJ1-2	.	TRBV12-3/TRBV12-4	.	TGTGCCAGCAGCTCCGGGACACACCGGGGCTACACCTTC	CASSSGTHRGYTF
TRBJ1-1	once	TRBV5-6	.	TGTGCCAGCAGCTTGGGACAGGTGAACACTGAAGCTTTCTTT	CASSLGQVNTEAFF
TRBJ2-1	once	TRBV5-1	TRBD1	TGCGCCAGCAGCAATGGACAGGGTCTAATCGCCAATGAGCAGTTCTTC	CASSNGQGLIANEQFF
TRBJ2-7	once	TRBV2	.	TGTGCCAGCAGTTGGACAGCCTCCTACGAGCAGTACTTC	CASSWTASYEQYF
TRBJ2-2	.	TRBV27	.	TGTGCCAGCAGTTTATCTAAGAACACCGGGGAGCTGTTTTTT	CASSLSKNTGELFF
TRBJ1-5	.	TRBV28	.	TGTGCCAGCAGCCCTGACCGGGCCCAGCATTTT	CASSPDRAQHF
TRBJ2-3	.	TRBV7-3	TRBD2	TGTGCCAGCAGCTTAATAGGGCTAGCGGGGAGCACAGATACGCAGTATTTT	CASSLIGLAGSTDTQYF
TRBJ1-1	.	TRBV6-5	.	TGTGCCAGCAGGAAGGTGGGGGAGAACACTGAAGCTTTCTTT	CASRKVGENTEAFF
TRBJ2-5	.	TRBV6-5	.	TGTGCCAGCAGTTACGGTTTTAGAGGACAAGAGACCCAGTACTTC	CASSYGFRGQETQYF
TRBJ2-7	.	TRBV12-3/TRBV12-4	.	TGTGCCAGCAGTTCAACAGGGAGAGAGCAGTACTTC	CASSSTGREQYF
TRBJ1-5	.	TRBV19	.	TGTGCCAGTAGTTCCAGGAAGGGGAGGTCGAGCAATCAGCCCCAGCATTTT	CASSSRKGRSSNQPQHF
TRBJ2-1	.	TRBV12-5	.	TGTGCTAGTGGTTTTGAGACAGCCCCTGAGCAGTTCTTC	CASGFETAPEQFF
TRBJ1-1	once	TRBV6-5	.	TGTGCCAGCACTCCACGGGGGAACACTGAAGCTTTCTTT	CASTPRGNTEAFF
TRBJ2-1	.	TRBV24-1	.	TGTGCCACCGGAGTTCTGGGGGACGAGCAGTTCTTC	CATGVLGDEQFF
TRBJ2-7	.	TRBV11-2	.	TGTGCCAGCAGCTCCCCCGCGGGGTTAGTCTACGAGCAGTACTTC	CASSSPAGLVYEQYF
TRBJ1-1	.	TRBV19	.	TGTGCCAGTAGTATGGGGACGGGGAACACTGAAGCTTTCTTT	CASSMGTGNTEAFF
TRBJ2-3	.	TRBV5-4	.	TGTGCCAGCAGCTTGGCCGCAGGGGGCACAGATACGCAGTATTTT	CASSLAAGGTDTQYF
TRBJ2-3	once	TRBV18	TRBD1	TGTGCCAGCTCACCCGGGACAGGGGTGGCAGATACGCAGTATTTT	CASSPGTGVADTQYF
TRBJ1-5	.	TRBV2	.	TGTGCCAGCAGTGACAGAGCCACAAGGCCCCAGCATTTT	CASSDRATRPQHF
TRBJ1-2	.	TRBV5-1	.	TGCGCCAGCAGCTTGGGCTCAGGGGTTGACTATGGCTACACCTTC	CASSLGSGVDYGYTF
TRBJ2-2	.	TRBV4-1	.	TGCGCCAGCAGCCAACCAAGCAGGAGGACCGGGGAGCTGTTTTTT	CASSQPSRRTGELFF
TRBJ1-6	.	TRBV11-2	.	TGTGCCAGCAGCCTCCCAACCCCCGGGGCACCCCTCCACTTT	CASSLPTPGAPLHF
TRBJ2-7	.	TRBV27	.	TGTGCCAGCAGCCCTGGAGTCGGGACCTACGAGCAGTACTTC	CASSPGVGTYEQYF
TRBJ1-1	few	TRBV2	.	TGTGCCAGCACCAGGGACCTGAACACTGAAGCTTTCTTT	CASTRDLNTEAFF
TRBJ2-5	.	TRBV6-5	TRBD1	TGTGCCAGCCGACTCCAGGGGGCCCAAGAGACCCAGTACTTC	CASRLQGAQETQYF
TRBJ1-2	.	TRBV6-5	.	TGTGCCAGCAGTTATTCTCCGGACAGCGTTGGCTACACCTTC	CASSYSPDSVGYTF
TRBJ1-2	.	TRBV10-3	.	TGTGCCATCGGTTTAGGGAGCAGGGGAACCAACTATGGCTACACCTTC	CAIGLGSRGTNYGYTF
TRBJ2-7	.	TRBV30	.	TGTGCCTGGAGTGTTGGAGGAGCTTCCCGGGGATCCGAGCAGTACTTC	CAWSVGGASRGSEQYF
TRBJ2-3	.	TRBV2	TRBD2	TGTGCCAGCAGGACGGGGGGGCGAGGGACAGATACGCAGTATTTT	CASRTGGRGTDTQYF
TRBJ2-1	once	TRBV7-9	.	TGTGCCAGCAGCTTGGGGAGCTCCTACAATGAGCAGTTCTTC	CASSLGSSYNEQFF
TRBJ2-7	.	TRBV6-5	TRBD1	TGTGCCAGCAACGAAAGGGACAGTCTCTCCTACGAGCAGTACTTC	CASNERDSLSYEQYF
TRBJ1-2	.	TRBV30	.	TGTGCCTGGAGATTCCGATCTCTGACACCAAACTATGGCTACACCTTC	CAWRFRSLTPNYGYTF
TRBJ2-7	.	TRBV9	.	TGTGCCAGCAGCATTACCGGGACGTCCTACGAGCAGTACTTC	CASSITGTSYEQYF
TRBJ1-1	.	TRBV19	TRBD1	TGTGCCAGTAGTTCGGGGACAGGGCTAAAAAGGGCTGAAGCTTTCTTT	CASSSGTGLKRAEAFF
TRBJ2-7	once	TRBV10-3	.	TGTGCCATCAGTGAATCAGACATCTCCTACGAGCAGTACTTC	CAISESDISYEQYF
TRBJ2-3	.	TRBV6-5	.	TGTGCCAGCAGTTCCCCCCTGGGGACTGCTACAGATACGCAGTATTTT	CASSSPLGTATDTQYF
TRBJ1-2	.	TRBV28	.	TGTGCCAGCAGTATTGCCACCAACTATGGCTACACCTTC	CASSIATNYGYTF
TRBJ1-2	.	TRBV3-1/TRBV3-2	TRBD1	TGTGCCAGCAGCCAAGATACAGGGGGCTATGGCTACACCTTC	CASSQDTGGYGYTF
TRBJ1-1	.	TRBV5-1	.	TGCGCCAGCAGCGAAGGGGGGGCCCTGAACACTGAAGCTTTCTTT	CASSEGGALNTEAFF
TRBJ2-7	.	TRBV5-1	.	TGCGCCAGCAGCTTGGGTCAGGGAGCCTACGAGCAGTACTTC	CASSLGQGAYEQYF
TRBJ2-1	.	TRBV12-3/TRBV12-4	TRBD2	TGTGCCAGCAGGGTGGGACTAGCGGGGCTGCAGTTCTTC	CASRVGLAGLQFF
TRBJ1-3	.	TRBV7-8	.	TGTGCCAGCAGCTTAATCGGCAGGGGATCTGGAAACACCATATATTTT	CASSLIGRGSGNTIYF
TRBJ1-2	.	TRBV7-9	TRBD1	TGTGCCAGCAGCGAGGGGGCAGGGATGATGGGTGTTGATGGCTACACCTTC	CASSEGAGMMGVDGYTF
TRBJ2-7	.	TRBV19	.	TGTGCCAGTAGTAGGCGCGGTGGGGGATACGAGCAGTACTTC	CASSRRGGGYEQYF
TRBJ1-6	.	TRBV30	TRBD1	TGTGCCTGGAGGACCGGGACAGATTATTCACCCCTCCACTTT	CAWRTGTDYSPLHF